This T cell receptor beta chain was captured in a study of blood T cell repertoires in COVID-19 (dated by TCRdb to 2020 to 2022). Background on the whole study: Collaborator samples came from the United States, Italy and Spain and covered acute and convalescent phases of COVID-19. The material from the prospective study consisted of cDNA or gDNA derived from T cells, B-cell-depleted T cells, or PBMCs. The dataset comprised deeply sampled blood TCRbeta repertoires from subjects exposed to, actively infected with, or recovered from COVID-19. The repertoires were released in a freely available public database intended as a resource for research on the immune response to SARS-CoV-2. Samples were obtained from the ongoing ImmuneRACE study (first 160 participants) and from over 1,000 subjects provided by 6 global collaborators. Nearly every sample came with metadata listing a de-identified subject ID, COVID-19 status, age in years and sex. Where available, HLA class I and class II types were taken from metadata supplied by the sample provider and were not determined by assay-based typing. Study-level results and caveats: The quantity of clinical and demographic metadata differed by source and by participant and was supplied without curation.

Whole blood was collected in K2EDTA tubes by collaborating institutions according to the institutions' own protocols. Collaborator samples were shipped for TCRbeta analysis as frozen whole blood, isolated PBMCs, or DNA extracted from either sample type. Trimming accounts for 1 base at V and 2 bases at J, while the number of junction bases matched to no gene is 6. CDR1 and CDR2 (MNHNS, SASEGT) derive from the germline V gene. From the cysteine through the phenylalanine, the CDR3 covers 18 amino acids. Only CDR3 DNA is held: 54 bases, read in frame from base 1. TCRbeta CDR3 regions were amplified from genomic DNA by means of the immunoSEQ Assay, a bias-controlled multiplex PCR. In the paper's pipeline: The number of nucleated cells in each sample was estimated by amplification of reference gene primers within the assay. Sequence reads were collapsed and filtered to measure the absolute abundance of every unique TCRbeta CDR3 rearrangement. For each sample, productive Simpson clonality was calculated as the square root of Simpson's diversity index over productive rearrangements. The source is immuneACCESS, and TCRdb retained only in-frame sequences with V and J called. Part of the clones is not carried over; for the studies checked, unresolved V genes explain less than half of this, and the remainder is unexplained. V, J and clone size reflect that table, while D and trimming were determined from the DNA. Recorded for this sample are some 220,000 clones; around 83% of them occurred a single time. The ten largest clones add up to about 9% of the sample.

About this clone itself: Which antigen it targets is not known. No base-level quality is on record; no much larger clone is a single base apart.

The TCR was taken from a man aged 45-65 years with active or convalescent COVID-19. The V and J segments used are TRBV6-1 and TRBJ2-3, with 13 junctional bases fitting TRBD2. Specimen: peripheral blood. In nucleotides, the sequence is TGTGCCAGCAGTGAAGGGTGGACTAGCGGGGGTTTCACAGATACGCAGTATTTT. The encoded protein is CASSEGWTSGGFTDTQYF.